The rows below give T cell receptor beta chains drawn from one sample of a study of blood T cell repertoires in COVID-19. Sequencing was performed with immunoSEQ multiplex PCR; in TCRdb, only in-frame clones are kept and a portion is missing. The sample lists approximately 100,000 clones; about 85% were seen once. Input material: peripheral blood. Source of these receptors: a man aged 80 or over with acute or convalescent COVID-19. Both conserved end residues are part of each CDR3. Fields, in order: CDR3 length, V gene, J gene, CDR3 protein.

>13|TRBV12-3/TRBV12-4|TRBJ1-1
CASSLSLSTEAFF
>15|TRBV11-3|TRBJ2-1
CASSLLAGGYNEQFF
>14|TRBV7-9|TRBJ1-1
CASSLKGAGTEAFF
>14|TRBV19|TRBJ1-5
CASSAPSINQPQHF
>13|TRBV19|TRBJ2-7
CASKEDGSYEQYF
>13|TRBV3-1/TRBV3-2|TRBJ1-2
CASSRRQGRGYTF
>15|TRBV9|TRBJ1-5
CASSVGQGLDQPQHF
>12|TRBV6-2/TRBV6-3|TRBJ1-1
CASSYSYTEAFF
>16|TRBV6-1|TRBJ1-5
CASSEMLGGRNQPQHF
>19|TRBV28|TRBJ2-3
CASSLWAREVGRLADTQYF
>16|TRBV6-4|TRBJ2-2
CASSPLGGQRPGELFF
>14|TRBV9|TRBJ2-7
CASSVEAGSYEQYF
>13|TRBV7-8|TRBJ2-7
CASSGQGTYEQYF
>17|TRBV7-2|TRBJ1-6
CASSLRGPGTGNSPLHF
>13|TRBV7-8|TRBJ2-7
CASSHRDRDEQYF
>15|TRBV19|TRBJ2-7
CASSISGGNSYEQYF
>14|TRBV5-1|TRBJ2-1
CASSLATGSNEQFF
>16|TRBV11-3|TRBJ2-1
CASSLDQLAGVNEQFF
>14|TRBV27|TRBJ1-2
CASSAGLTNYGYTF
>14|TRBV7-9|TRBJ1-5
CASSFDRGSQPQHF
>15|TRBV28|TRBJ1-4
CASSLPGTGDEKLFF
>13|TRBV7-2|TRBJ2-7
CASSRGLPSGRYF
>15|TRBV5-8|TRBJ1-4
CASSAWTGFNEKLFF
>12|TRBV3-1/TRBV3-2|TRBJ2-7
CASSQASYEQYF
>16|TRBV19|TRBJ2-4
CASSTGQGAAGNIQYF
>13|TRBV10-3|TRBJ2-5
CAISPITGVVQYF
>16|TRBV27|TRBJ2-5
CASSFFPTGGRETQYF
>16|TRBV18|TRBJ2-2
CASSSRLAGFTGELFF
>16|TRBV7-7|TRBJ2-3
CASSPGLAGLTDTQYF
>12|TRBV12-3/TRBV12-4|TRBJ2-2
CASSMGHGELFF
>14|TRBV29-1|TRBJ1-6
CSVGLGDYNSPLHF
>11|TRBV29-1|TRBJ2-2
CSVYITGELFF
>16|TRBV5-1|TRBJ2-5
CASSLGAGQGAETQYF
>15|TRBV28|TRBJ2-3
CASSEDSGRAFSQYF
>15|TRBV5-6|TRBJ2-7
CASSLVPGAAYEQYF
>14|TRBV5-1|TRBJ2-5
CASSLNGREETQYF
>14|TRBV11-2|TRBJ2-7
CASSLVGPSARQYF
>15|TRBV6-5|TRBJ1-6
CASRSQGAGGSPLHF
>15|TRBV27|TRBJ2-7
CASSFRLAGSYEQYF
>15|TRBV7-2|TRBJ2-3
CASSLQAGGIDTQYF
>16|TRBV7-2|TRBJ2-4
CASSLTSTGAKNIQYF
>15|TRBV19|TRBJ2-7
CASSGGGRLSYEQYF
>16|TRBV27|TRBJ2-3
CASSPQGEIGWGTQYF
>18|TRBV27|TRBJ2-4
CASSYGTSGDTGKNIQYF
>12|TRBV3-1/TRBV3-2|TRBJ2-5
CASSRGGETQYF
>13|TRBV2|TRBJ1-4
CASSGGVLEKLFF
>14|TRBV5-5|TRBJ2-1
CASSRSGEANEQFF
>14|TRBV30|TRBJ1-2
CAWSVRGINYGYTF
>15|TRBV5-1|TRBJ1-3
CASTLTGIAGNTIYF
>14|TRBV21-1|TRBJ2-7
CASSNQDSYYEQYF
>14|TRBV18|TRBJ1-2
CASSPGQGAGGYTF
>20|TRBV27|TRBJ1-4
CASSFDPDRGRVKPNEKLFF
>15|TRBV3-1/TRBV3-2|TRBJ2-1
CASSQDQVAGDEQFF
>18|TRBV28|TRBJ2-7
CASSLYDGDSLNPYEQYF
>18|TRBV7-9|TRBJ2-5
CASSLGRAGRPNQETQYF
>15|TRBV27|TRBJ1-1
CASSRQGPKGTEAFF
>15|TRBV11-1|TRBJ2-7
CASSLRQGSNYEQYF
>15|TRBV5-6|TRBJ2-5
CASSSLDRVQETQYF
>16|TRBV5-1|TRBJ1-1
CASSLVGQFMNTEAFF